This note documents a single TCR beta chain sequence. Its target is unknown. cDNA was made from 400 to 500 ng RNA using alpha and beta constant primers. Alpha and beta chain libraries were made separately by chain-specific third strand synthesis with multiplexing indices. Each CDR3 protein is one row after TCRdb ran MiXCR on the 5' RACE reads. The sample holds roughly 18,000 distinct CDR3 sequences, about 8.2% seen once. No cell fractionation was done, so the repertoire covers all unsorted peripheral blood T cells. Germline V lookup: CDR1 DFQATT, CDR2 SNEGSKA (reference sequence). The ends were cut back, 3 bases at V and 4 bases at J, with 7 bases in the middle. The CDR3 consists of 12 residues. This entry comes from a study of HIV-infected patients and healthy controls. Study findings and constraints: MAIT alpha-chain CDR3s were frequent in healthy controls, depleted in HIV+.

The clonotype was recovered from an adult in good health. The specimen sequenced was blood. This chain connects TRBV20-1 to TRBJ2-1, with D maybe TRBD1 (5 bases). CDR3 DNA sequence: TGCAGTGCTAGTGGGGCGTACAATGAGCAGTTCTTC. Protein sequence: CSASGAYNEQFF.